This T cell receptor beta chain was sequenced during a study of shared clonotypes between healthy human individuals (dated by TCRdb to 2019 to 2021). A note on the overall study: The cohort comprised a couple of women and three men aged 18 to 49 years. For each donor, three plates each were used for CD4 naive and CD4 memory, two plates were used for CD8 naive, and one plate was used for CD8 memory. Per donor, leukapheresis produced somewhere between about 0.94 and 9 billion PBMCs. To estimate repertoire size and how much clonotype sharing occurs between individuals, the study deeply sequenced the blood TCR repertoires of about 5 healthy adults. Different laboratories and diverse techniques were used to prepare libraries and sequence TCR repertoires, to increase sequencing depth and limit assay-specific biases.

The paper's findings and limits, for the study overall: Pairwise subsampling indicated that sequencing depth was expected to affect the degree of clonotype sharing among donors. Compared with non-shared clonotypes, the clonotypes found in all four sorted-subset donors had higher generation probabilities. Incomplete sequencing was indicated by rarefaction of sorted-subset datasets, despite the large sequencing depth. Estimated clonotype richness was generally larger for naive than for memory subsets. When a handful of donors were compared, the shared fraction of clonotypes was about 5.5% for naive CD4, over 3% for naive CD8, 2% to 2.5% for memory CD4, and 0.4% for memory CD8. Sampling was restricted to blood, and TCR repertoires in tissues likely differ from the TCR repertoires found in blood. The genetic and exposure-history diversity represented was limited by the small number of donors.

TCR CDR3 regions were amplified from genomic DNA by multiplex PCR using the deep immunoSEQ assay. Extracted genomic DNA from each cell subset was spread evenly across all wells of several immunoSEQ 96-well plates, with each plate serving as a replicate. Each replicate PCR for sorted subsets received around 0.2 ug genomic DNA, equal to roughly 33,000 T cell genomes. Purified libraries were quantified with a Qubit 3.0 fluorometer, sized on a Bioanalyzer 2100, and re-quantified with the KAPA Library Quantification kit. Every immunoSEQ 96-well plate was sequenced on a dedicated single-read 150-cycle Illumina NextSeq 550 flow cell. Processing in the source paper ran as follows. Because the immunoSEQ output held only junctional sequences and lacked quality scores, the filtering could not match the filtering applied to full-length reads. Sequences were annotated with PyIR, a Python wrapper for IgBLAST v1.9, and V/J genes and CDR3 were assigned using IMGT germline references. Reads with weak V/J assignments (E-value above 1e-6), missing CDR3, stop codons, out-of-frame junctions, or ambiguous translated residues were removed. V3J clonotypes were defined by identical inferred V gene, J gene, and CDR3 amino acid sequence. The percentage overlap between two repertoires was calculated by dividing the number of shared unique clonotypes by the size of the smaller repertoire. Richness of each repertoire was evaluated using RTK rarefaction, the Chao1 estimator, and Recon v2.1 estimates of unobserved clonotypes. Generation probabilities were computed with OLGA for all TCRbeta clonotypes obtained by the gDNA method from several donors. TCRdb limited this immuneACCESS table to in-frame rearrangements with V and J called. A share of clones is missing; checked studies link under half to unresolved V genes, and the rest is unexplained. The DNA was the basis for D and trimming; V, J and clone size are from that table. This sample lists some 550,000 clones; approximately 97% were detected once. The top ten clonotypes cover 0.055% to 0.07% of the sample.

Donors were healthy HIV-negative adults with no recently reported acute infections or vaccinations. All donors were Caucasian adults living in Nashville, Tennessee, USA. Magnetic negative selection was used to enrich CD4+ T cells, after which naive cells were positively selected on CD45RA and the negative fraction became the memory subset. After blood collection by leukapheresis, PBMCs were isolated using Ficoll-Histopaque density gradient centrifugation and then cryopreserved in the vapor phase of liquid nitrogen. Purity and quantity of every magnetically sorted T cell population were checked by analytical flow cytometry. Genomic DNA was isolated from each sorted fraction and quantified by UV absorbance on a Nanodrop 2000c. As for this clone: It lacks a known antigen. It has no much larger one-base neighbor in the sample; base qualities were not kept.

From cysteine to phenylalanine, the CDR3 is 14 amino acids long. Only the CDR3 DNA stays, 42 bases, in frame from base 1. CDR1 and CDR2 are drawn from the germline V gene: MNHNS, SASEGT. Trimming removed 2 bases from V and 1 base from J, leaving 6 bases between the germline ends. This receptor was taken from a woman in her 30s in good health. Sequenced input: naive CD4+ T cells sorted from blood. The sample's cell subset or site, from its label and the paper: CD45RA+ positively selected. The rearranged chain carries TRBV6-1 and TRBJ1-5; no D segment can be confidently identified. The nucleotide sequence reads TGTGCCAGCAGTGAATACCTAAGCAATCAGCCCCAGCATTTT. This is translated as CASSEYLSNQPQHF.